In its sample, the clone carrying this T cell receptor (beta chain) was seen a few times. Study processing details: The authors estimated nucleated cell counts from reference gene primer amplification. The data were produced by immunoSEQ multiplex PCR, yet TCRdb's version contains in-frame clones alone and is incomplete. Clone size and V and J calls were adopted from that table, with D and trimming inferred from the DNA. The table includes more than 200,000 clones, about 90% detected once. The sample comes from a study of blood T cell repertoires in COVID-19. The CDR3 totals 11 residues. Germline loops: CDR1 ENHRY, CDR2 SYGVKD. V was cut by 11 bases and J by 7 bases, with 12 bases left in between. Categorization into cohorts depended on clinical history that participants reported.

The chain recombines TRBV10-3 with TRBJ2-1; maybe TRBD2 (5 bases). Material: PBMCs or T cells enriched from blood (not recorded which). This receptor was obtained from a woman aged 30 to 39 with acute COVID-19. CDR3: CASKRENEQFF. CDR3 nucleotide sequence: TGTGCCTCGAAGAGGGAGAATGAGCAGTTCTTC.